Included here is one T cell receptor beta chain sequence, with context. This entry is derived from a study of blood T cell repertoires in COVID-19. The wider study: Nucleic acid was either cDNA or gDNA, and it came from T cells, B-cell-depleted T cells, or PBMCs.

Authors' analysis steps: Counts of nucleated cells, estimated from reference gene primer amplification, were obtained. TCRdb's table, derived via immunoSEQ multiplex PCR, lists solely in-frame clones and lacks some. From that table come the V and J calls and clone size; the DNA was used to work out D and trimming. The data show approximately 150,000 clones, with about 88% seen just once and approximately 18% held by the top ten. Between the trimmed V and J ends, which lost 3 bases and 7 bases, there was a span of 15 bases. CDR1 and CDR2 from the germline V gene are SNHLY and FYNNEI. This CDR3 is 14 amino acids long.

The chain couples TRBV2 to TRBJ1-1; D gene ambiguous. The TCR originated in a woman of 80 years or more with acute or convalescent COVID-19. Material for sequencing was peripheral blood. For the CDR3, the DNA is TGTGCCAGCAGTGATCCATCCAAACGGGATGAAGCTTTCTTT. Its protein is CASSDPSKRDEAFF. Full variable domain (remainder filled in from reference TRBV2 and TRBJ1-1): EPEVTQTPSHQVTQMGQEVILRCVPISNHLYFYWYRQILGQKVEFLVSFYNNEISEKSEIFDDQFSVERPDGSNFTLKIRSTKLEDSAMYFCASSDPSKRDEAFFGQGTRLTVV.